This paragraph reports one T cell receptor beta chain. This CDR3 is built from 15 residues. Germline CDR1 MDHEN, CDR2 SYDVKM. V gave up 6 bases and J gave up 8 bases, with 21 bases separating them. Patients of the Seattle cohort, enrolled during active infection, were followed longitudinally. This entry is derived from a study of blood T cell repertoires in COVID-19. Overall study context: The samples span acute and convalescent COVID-19 from the United States, Italy and Spain. From T cells, B-cell-depleted T cells, or PBMCs came the material, which was cDNA or gDNA.

In the authors' methods: Amplification from reference gene primers served as the basis for estimated nucleated cell counts. Measured with immunoSEQ multiplex PCR; TCRdb has only the in-frame clones, and not every one. V and J calls and clone size follow that table, whereas D and trimming were derived from the DNA. Found here are about 370,000 clones, around 90% of them singletons; the top ten hold about 2.9%. The source of this sequence is a woman in her twenties or thirties with COVID-19, enrolled during active disease. The sample consisted of peripheral blood. The chain employs TRBV28 and TRBJ2-3; D is possibly TRBD1 (5 bases). CDR3 nucleotides: TGTGCCAGCAGCCGGGTAGGGGAACGGTTCTTTACGCAGTATTTT. Residues: CASSRVGERFFTQYF.